The 22 T cell receptor beta chains listed next were all sequenced from one sample in a study of TIL therapy for anti-PD-1-resistant metastatic lung cancer. Time point in this sample: pre-treatment sample, taken before nivolumab and TIL therapy. Sequencing used immunoSEQ v3. The protocol was immunoSEQ multiplex PCR, while the TCRdb copy is restricted to in-frame clones and leaves out a portion. In the table there are about 44,000 clones, around 79% of which are singletons. The material sequenced was blood, taken at baseline. All receptors come from a man between 65 and 80 years old with non-small cell lung cancer.

V and J are TRBV4-3 and TRBJ2-7; 9 bases map to TRBD2. The CDR3 spans 16 residues. Germline CDR1 is LGHNA and CDR2 is YSLEER. Trimming took 0 bases from V and 4 from J; bases not matched to a gene: 7. The CDR3 reads CASSQDSSGIAYEQYF. The CDR3 DNA follows: TGCGCCAGCAGCCAAGATTCTAGCGGGATAGCTTACGAGCAGTACTTC.

This sequence joins TRBV19 and TRBJ2-3; 9 bases are a match to TRBD2. CDR1 LNHDA and CDR2 SQIVND come from the germline V gene (reference sequence). With V trimmed by 5 bases and J by 4 bases, 7 bases remained unmatched. The CDR3 length is 15 residues. The CDR3 coding sequence is TGTGCCAGTAGTCCGAAGCGGGAGGCAGCAGATACGCAGTATTTT. Translation: CASSPKREAADTQYF.

The genes are TRBV7-6 and TRBJ2-5, with 13 bases that match TRBD2. V trimming: 1 base; J trimming: 2 bases; junction bases outside the gene matches: 4. CDR3 length: 17 amino acids. Germline V CDR1 and CDR2: SGHVS, FNYEAQ. This chain's CDR3 is CASSLGTSGSGQETQYF. CDR3 DNA: TGTGCCAGCAGCTTAGGGACTAGCGGGAGTGGGCAAGAGACCCAGTACTTC. The variable domain in full, with the rest retrieved from reference TRBV7-6 and TRBJ2-5, is GAGVSQSPRYKVTKRGQDVALRCDPISGHVSLYWYRQALGQGPEFLTYFNYEAQQDKSGLPNDRFSAERPEGSISTLTIQRTEQRDSAMYRCASSLGTSGSGQETQYFGPGTRLLVL.

The rearrangement uses TRBV19 and TRBJ2-1, with 13 bases fitting TRBD2. Germline V CDR1 and CDR2: LNHDA, SQIVND (reference sequence). This CDR3 region has 16 residues. The V and J ends lost 4 bases and 6 bases, in that order; junction bases with no gene match: 6. The CDR3 DNA reads TGTGCCAGTAGTACCCAACTAGCGGGAGGGCGCAATGAGCAGTTCTTC. Amino acid sequence: CASSTQLAGGRNEQFF.

The gene calls are TRBV15 and TRBJ2-1; TRBD2 aligns across 13 bases. Germline loops: CDR1 LNHNV, CDR2 YYDKDF (reference sequence). The CDR3 runs 18 residues. V gave up 0 bases and J gave up 0 bases; unmatched junction bases: 2. Here the CDR3 DNA reads TGTGCCACCAGCAGAGATGGGACTAGCGGGATCTCCTACAATGAGCAGTTCTTC. This sequence encodes CATSRDGTSGISYNEQFF.

The rearrangement links TRBV9 to TRBJ2-2; D remains unclear. The CDR3 sequence is 15 residues long. Germline CDR1 SGDLS, CDR2 YYNGEE. V was pared by 0 bases and J by 6 bases, with 12 bases between. The DNA of the CDR3 is TGTGCCAGCAGCGTAGAGGGTCATGGCGCCGGGGAGCTGTTTTTT. Translated, it gives CASSVEGHGAGELFF.

CDR3 in amino acids: CAWSVKSTDTQYF. The CDR3 DNA is TGTGCCTGGAGTGTCAAGTCTACAGATACGCAGTATTTT. The chain couples TRBV30 to TRBJ2-3; no reliable D call. The CDR3 covers 13 residues. The germline V and J ends were trimmed by 0 bases and 3 bases, with 7 bases remaining between them. Germline values: CDR1 GTSNPN, CDR2 SVGIG (reference sequence).

The chain uses TRBV14 and TRBJ2-7; either TRBD1 or TRBD2 may supply D (5 bases each). The V end lost 6 bases, the J end lost 3 bases, and 15 bases lay between the germline ends. The CDR3 sequence is 14 residues long. Germline values: CDR1 SGHDN, CDR2 FVKESK. CDR3 region: CASRPTMGRYEQYF. Written as DNA, the CDR3 is TGTGCCAGCAGGCCAACGATGGGACGCTACGAGCAGTACTTC.

The chain recombines TRBV14 with TRBJ2-5; 10 nucleotides line up with TRBD1. The CDR3 covers 17 residues. J was trimmed by 4 bases and V by 5 bases; bases with no gene match: 13. The germline V gene has CDR1 SGHDN and CDR2 FVKESK. For the CDR3, the DNA is TGTGCCAGCAGCACCCGGGACAGGGGTTTTGGGATAGAGACCCAGTACTTC. It encodes CASSTRDRGFGIETQYF.

The rearrangement joins TRBV7-2 to TRBJ1-2, with D possibly TRBD1 on 6 matching bases. The V end was cut by 6 bases, the J end by 8 bases, with 13 bases between. Per germline, CDR1 SGHTA and CDR2 FQGNSA. The CDR3 has 12 residues. CDR3 sequence (DNA): TGTGCCAGCAGTTCCAGCAGGGGCGGCTACACCTTC. Protein: CASSSSRGGYTF.

The genes are TRBV7-9 and TRBJ2-7; 7 nucleotides align to TRBD2. Trimming took 5 bases from V and 5 from J; bases not matched to a gene: 9. The length of the CDR3 is 14 residues. Germline V lookup: CDR1 SEHNR, CDR2 FQNEAQ (reference sequence). The CDR3 DNA is TGTGCCAGCAGCCCGAGCGGGGTTGAGCACGAGCAGTACTTC. Encoded protein: CASSPSGVEHEQYF.

The V gene is TRBV29-1, the J gene TRBJ2-7, with D tentatively TRBD1 (5 bases). CDR1 and CDR2 (germline): SQVTM, ANQGSEA. The CDR3 totals 13 residues. Trimming removed 3 bases from V and 3 bases from J, with 12 bases in between. In DNA form, the CDR3 reads TGCAGCGTTGACCAGACAGACAGCTACGAGCAGTACTTC. Translation gives CSVDQTDSYEQYF.

The chain carries TRBV7-2 and TRBJ2-2, with a possible D match to TRBD2 (5 bases). CDR3 length equals 15 residues. Trimming left V 5 bases short and J 1 base short, with 11 bases between. The germline gives CDR1 SGHTA, CDR2 FQGNSA. The CDR3 reads CASSPGMRNTGELFF. CDR3 nucleotide sequence: TGTGCCAGCAGCCCGGGGATGCGGAACACCGGGGAGCTGTTTTTT.

The genes are TRBV18 and TRBJ2-7, with 7 bases matching TRBD2. Germline V gene lookup returns CDR1 KGHSH and CDR2 LQKENI. This CDR3 spans 15 amino acids. J lost 2 bases, V lost 5 bases, and 9 bases had no gene match. The DNA of the CDR3 is TGTGCCAGCTCATCCACCCCCGCGGGAGCCTACGAGCAGTACTTC. Amino acids: CASSSTPAGAYEQYF.

The CDR3, as DNA: TGTGCCAGCAGTTTATTGTATATGGAGAGCTCCTACAATGAGCAGTTCTTC. Translating it yields CASSLLYMESSYNEQFF. The chain joins TRBV27 to TRBJ2-1; D gene uncertain. Germline values: CDR1 MNHEY, CDR2 SMNVEV (reference sequence). Trimming left V 1 base short and J 0 bases short, with 13 bases between. The length of the CDR3 is 17 residues.

This clone was seen just once. The J gene is TRBJ2-7, the V gene TRBV29-1, with a possible D match to TRBD1 (7 bases). Germline values: CDR1 SQVTM, CDR2 ANQGSEA. This CDR3 spans 15 amino acids. Trimming pared 0 bases from V and 3 bases from J, leaving 15 bases between. CDR3 in DNA: TGCAGCGTTGAAGATAATAACAGGGGACTCTACGAGCAGTACTTC. It codes for CSVEDNNRGLYEQYF.

The chain combines TRBV6-4 with TRBJ2-7, with D perhaps matching TRBD1 or TRBD2 (7 bases each). CDR1 is MRHNA, CDR2 SNTAGT, per germline. Trimming removed 4 bases from V and 0 bases from J, with 16 bases in between. There are 16 residues in the CDR3. This chain's CDR3 is CASSGPQGGGSYEQYF. The CDR3 nucleotides read TGTGCCAGCAGTGGGCCTCAGGGGGGGGGCTCCTACGAGCAGTACTTC.

The chain employs TRBV6-6 and TRBJ1-1; 8 bases match TRBD1. The length of the CDR3 is 13 residues. V lost 6 bases and J lost 6; bases outside the gene matches: 6. Germline V lookup: CDR1 MNHNY, CDR2 SVGAGI (reference sequence). Here the CDR3 reads CASSSGGIPEAFF. The CDR3 DNA follows: TGTGCCAGCAGCTCAGGGGGCATTCCTGAAGCTTTCTTT.

This clone was detected a few times. This chain links TRBV6-6 with TRBJ2-7; D not resolved. Germline CDR1 reads MNHNY; CDR2 reads SVGAGI (reference sequence). The CDR3 loop spans 13 amino acids. The ends were cut back, 6 bases at V and 1 base at J, with 10 bases in the middle. DNA of the CDR3: TGTGCCAGCAGAACCCCTCAATCCTACGAGCAGTACTTC. Translated: CASRTPQSYEQYF.

Remarks on this clone: At one end the junction does not follow the germline gene, possibly because of a read error. CDR3 in DNA: TGTGCCAGTAGCGTAGTTGGCTGGGTTGAAACTAATGAAAAACTGTTTTTT. Its protein is CASSVVGWVETNEKLFF. The V gene is TRBV9, the J gene TRBJ1-4, with D uncertain. The CDR3 runs to 17 residues. The germline V gene encodes CDR1 SGDLS and CDR2 YYNGEE. The variable domain in full, with the rest retrieved from reference TRBV9 and TRBJ1-4, is DSGVTQTPKHLITATGQRVTLRCSPRSGDLSVYWYQQSLDQGLQFLIQYYNGEERAKGNILERFSAQQFPDLHSELNLSSLELGDSALYFCASSVVGWVETNEKLFFGSGTQLSVL.

This chain uses TRBV11-2 with TRBJ2-1; 10 bases are a match to TRBD2. Looked up from germline, CDR1 is SGHAT and CDR2 is FQNNGV. V was pared by 4 bases and J by 5 bases, with 8 bases of the junction left unmatched. The CDR3 totals 16 residues. The CDR3 spells CASSSLIAGGNNEQFF. The CDR3 nucleotides read TGTGCCAGCAGCTCCCTTATAGCGGGAGGCAACAATGAGCAGTTCTTC. The whole variable domain, filled in from reference TRBV11-2 and TRBJ2-1, reads EAGVAQSPRYKIIEKRQSVAFWCNPISGHATLYWYQQILGQGPKLLIQFQNNGVVDDSQLPKDRFSAERLKGVDSTLKIQPAKLEDSAVYLCASSSLIAGGNNEQFFGPGTRLTVL.

V usage is TRBV15 and J usage is TRBJ2-3; 7 bases agree with TRBD1. Trimming at V came to 1 base and at J to 2 bases, leaving 3 bases not matched to a gene. The CDR3 has 15 amino acids. The germline V gene has CDR1 LNHNV and CDR2 YYDKDF (reference sequence). The CDR3 reads CATSRVGTDTDTQYF. For the CDR3, the DNA is TGTGCCACCAGCAGAGTGGGGACAGACACAGATACGCAGTATTTT.